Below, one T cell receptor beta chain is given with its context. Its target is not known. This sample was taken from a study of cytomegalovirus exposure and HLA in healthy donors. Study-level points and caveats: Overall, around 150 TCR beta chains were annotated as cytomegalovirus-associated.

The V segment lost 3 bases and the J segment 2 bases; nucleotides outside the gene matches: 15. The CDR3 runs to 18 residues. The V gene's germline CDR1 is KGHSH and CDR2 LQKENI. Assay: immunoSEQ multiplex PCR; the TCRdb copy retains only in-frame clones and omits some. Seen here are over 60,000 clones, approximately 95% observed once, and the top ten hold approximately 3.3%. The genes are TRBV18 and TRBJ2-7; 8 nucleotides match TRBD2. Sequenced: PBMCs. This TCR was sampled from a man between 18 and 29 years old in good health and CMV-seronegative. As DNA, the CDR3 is TGTGCCAGCTCACCTGTTTTAGGACTGGTAGCGGGGACCTACGAGCAGTACTTC. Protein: CASSPVLGLVAGTYEQYF. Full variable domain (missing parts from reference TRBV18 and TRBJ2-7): NAGVMQNPRHLVRRRGQEARLRCSPMKGHSHVYWYRQLPEEGLKFMVYLQKENIIDESGMPKERFSAEFPKEGPSILRIQQVVRGDSAAYFCASSPVLGLVAGTYEQYFGPGTRLTVT.